Listed below are T cell receptor beta chains from one sample, sequenced in a study of T-cell memory formation after mild COVID-19. TCRdb analysed the 5' RACE reads with MiXCR anew, one entry per CDR3 protein. The sample lists 450,000 or so distinct CDR3 sequences, around a quarter occurring once. Input material: PBMCs or a T cell subset sorted from them (not recorded which). The receptor set was obtained from an adult woman who had mild COVID-19 (a few samples of this study predate the infection). Cell type and time point are not known. CDR3s include the opening cysteine and the closing phenylalanine or tryptophan. D genes are given only for firm matches. Some rows mark clone size as missing; the rest say once, few, many or name a class of expanded clone.

j_call,d_call,clone_size,v_call,cdr3_nt,cdr3_aa
TRBJ2-7,NA,NA,TRBV7-2,TGTGCCAGCAGCTTAGAGTTCGGTGGATACGAGCAGTACTTC,CASSLEFGGYEQYF
TRBJ2-7,NA,many,TRBV6-5,TGTGCCAGCAAAGCGGGTGGGGACGAGCAGTACTTC,CASKAGGDEQYF
TRBJ2-5,NA,NA,TRBV11-3,TGTGCCAGCAGCGAAGGGCCCCAAGAGACCCAGTACTTC,CASSEGPQETQYF
TRBJ1-5,TRBD1,few,TRBV4-2,TGTGCCAGCAGCCGCAACAGGGGTGATCAGCCCCAGCATTTT,CASSRNRGDQPQHF
TRBJ2-7,TRBD2,NA,TRBV9,TGTGCCAGCAGCGACCGGACTAGCGGGGGGTATGGGCAGTACTTC,CASSDRTSGGYGQYF
TRBJ1-6,NA,NA,TRBV5-1,TGCGCCAGCAGCTTGGCCCGTGGGGGGCCCCAGGGACATTCACCCCTCCACTTT,CASSLARGGPQGHSPLHF
TRBJ1-1,NA,few,TRBV5-1,TGCGCCAGCAGCTGGCGATCCGCGAACACTGAAGCTTTCTTT,CASSWRSANTEAFF
TRBJ2-3,NA,few,TRBV20-1,TGCAGTGCTAGTGGAGCTATGGACGGTACGCAGTATTTT,CSASGAMDGTQYF
TRBJ2-3,NA,NA,TRBV15,TGTGCCACCAGCAGACAAGCGGGTTTGACAGATACGCAGTATTTT,CATSRQAGLTDTQYF
TRBJ2-5,NA,NA,TRBV6-5,TGTGCCAGCAGACCGGGGGGCTGGGAGACCCAGTACTTC,CASRPGGWETQYF
TRBJ2-3,NA,NA,TRBV24-1,TGTGCCACCAGTGATTCCCCAGGGGGGGCAGATACGCAGTATTTT,CATSDSPGGADTQYF
TRBJ2-2,NA,few,TRBV29-1,TGCAGCGTTGTTGGCGGAGACACCGGGGAGCTGTTTTTT,CSVVGGDTGELFF
TRBJ2-7,TRBD1,NA,TRBV19,TGTGCCAGTAGTATTGGACAGGGATTATACGAGCAGTACTTC,CASSIGQGLYEQYF
TRBJ2-1,TRBD1,NA,TRBV4-1,TGCGCCAGCGGCAGAGGACAGGTCAGCTCCTACAATGAGCAGTTCTTC,CASGRGQVSSYNEQFF
TRBJ2-2,NA,many,TRBV5-1,TGCGCCAGCAGCTTGGGGTCGAACACCGGGGAGCTGTTTTTT,CASSLGSNTGELFF
TRBJ2-7,NA,NA,TRBV6-2/TRBV6-3,TGTGCCAGCAGTCAAGACTCTGAGTGGAGCGAGCAGTACTTC,CASSQDSEWSEQYF
TRBJ2-5,NA,few,TRBV7-2,TGTGCCAGCAGCACCTACGGGGGCACAGTAGAAGAGACCCAGTACTTC,CASSTYGGTVEETQYF
TRBJ2-7,NA,NA,TRBV6-5,TGTGCCAGCAGCTGGCGGCCTCTTTACGAGCAGTACTTC,CASSWRPLYEQYF
TRBJ2-3,TRBD2,few,TRBV7-3,TGTGCCAGCAGCCTCACGGCGGGGGGGCCTAGCACAGATACGCAGTATTTT,CASSLTAGGPSTDTQYF
TRBJ2-7,NA,few,TRBV5-4,TGTGCCAGCAGCTTGGAGGGTCAGGCTTCCTACGAGCAGTACTTC,CASSLEGQASYEQYF
TRBJ2-1,NA,few,TRBV30,TGTGCCTGGAGTGGTTCCGTCAGGGGCAATGAGCAGTTCTTC,CAWSGSVRGNEQFF
TRBJ1-1,TRBD1,few,TRBV12-3/TRBV12-4,TGTGCCAGCAGGGGACAGTCCCGATTGGGTACTGAAGCTTTCTTT,CASRGQSRLGTEAFF
TRBJ2-1,NA,few,TRBV15,TGTGCCACCAGCATTTCGGTCAATGAGCAGTTCTTC,CATSISVNEQFF
TRBJ2-1,TRBD2,few,TRBV6-5,TGTGCCAGCAGTGGCCCTAGACTAGCGGGAGCCTACAATGAGCAGTTCTTC,CASSGPRLAGAYNEQFF
TRBJ2-1,NA,once,TRBV6-5,TGTGCCAGCAGTTACCCCCCCAACAATGAGCAGTTCTTC,CASSYPPNNEQFF
TRBJ2-1,NA,NA,TRBV4-3,TGCGCCAGCAGCCAAGACCCTAATACTTACAATGAGCAGTTCTTC,CASSQDPNTYNEQFF
TRBJ2-2,NA,few,TRBV19,TGTGCCAGTAGTATTTTGGCTTATGAGGCCGGGGAGCTGTTTTTT,CASSILAYEAGELFF
TRBJ2-1,NA,NA,TRBV24-1,TGTGCCACCAGTGATCCCCTTGCGGGGGCTTTCAGGGAGCAGTTCTTC,CATSDPLAGAFREQFF
TRBJ2-3,TRBD2,few,TRBV10-3,TGTGCCATCAGTGACAGGAGCGGGAGCCCAGATACGCAGTATTTT,CAISDRSGSPDTQYF
TRBJ2-1,TRBD2,NA,TRBV18,TGTGCCAGCTCACCTGATAGCGGGAGGCTATACAATGAGCAGTTCTTC,CASSPDSGRLYNEQFF
TRBJ2-4,TRBD2,NA,TRBV6-2/TRBV6-3,TGTGCCAGCAGACGAAATAGCGGGCCGCAAAACATTCAGTACTTC,CASRRNSGPQNIQYF
TRBJ2-2,TRBD2,few,TRBV4-3,TGCGCCAGCAGCCAAGGAACTAGCGTAGTGCGAAGGAACACCGGGGAGCTGTTTTTT,CASSQGTSVVRRNTGELFF
TRBJ2-1,TRBD2,few,TRBV29-1,TGCAGCGTTGAAGGTCCTGGACTAGCGGGAGGCACCTGGGATGAGCAGTTCTTC,CSVEGPGLAGGTWDEQFF
TRBJ2-7,NA,NA,TRBV15,TGTGCCACCAGCAGAGAGGGGCAGGGAGCCTACGAGCAGTACTTC,CATSREGQGAYEQYF
TRBJ2-7,NA,few,TRBV5-1,TGCGCCAGCAGCTTGGCCCCCCTTCAGGGGGGCTACGAGCAGTACTTC,CASSLAPLQGGYEQYF
TRBJ2-1,TRBD2,NA,TRBV29-1,TGCAGCGTGGCTAGCGGATACAATGAGCAGTTCTTC,CSVASGYNEQFF
TRBJ2-5,NA,NA,TRBV20-1,TGCAGTGCTAGACCGGGGGGGACAGGGTCTTTCGAGACCCAGTACTTC,CSARPGGTGSFETQYF
TRBJ2-1,NA,NA,TRBV20-1,TGCAGTGCTAGAGTAGCGACACAGAATGAGCAGTTCTTC,CSARVATQNEQFF
TRBJ2-3,NA,few,TRBV20-1,TGCAGTCCGACCAAGGCGGGGCCAGGGGATACGCAGTATTTT,CSPTKAGPGDTQYF
TRBJ2-7,NA,few,TRBV7-2,TGTGCCAGCAGCTTAGCGTTGGCTACCTACGAGCAGTACTTC,CASSLALATYEQYF
TRBJ2-1,NA,NA,TRBV4-3,TGCGCCAGCAGCCAAGAGGGGGGTGAGTGGGACAGGTCACTAGCGGGCCTATACAATGAGCAGTTCTTC,CASSQEGGEWDRSLAGLYNEQFF